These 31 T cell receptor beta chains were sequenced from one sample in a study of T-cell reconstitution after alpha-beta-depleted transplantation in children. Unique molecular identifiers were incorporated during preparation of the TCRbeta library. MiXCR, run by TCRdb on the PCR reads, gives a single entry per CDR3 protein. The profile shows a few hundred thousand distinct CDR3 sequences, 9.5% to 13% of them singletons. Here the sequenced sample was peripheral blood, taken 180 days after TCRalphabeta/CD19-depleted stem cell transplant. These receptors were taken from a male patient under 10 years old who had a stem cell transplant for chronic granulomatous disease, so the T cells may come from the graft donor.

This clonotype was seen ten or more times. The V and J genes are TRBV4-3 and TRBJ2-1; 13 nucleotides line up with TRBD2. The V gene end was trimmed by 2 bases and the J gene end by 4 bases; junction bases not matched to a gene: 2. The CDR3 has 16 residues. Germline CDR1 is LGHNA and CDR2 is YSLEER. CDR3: CASSQLTSGGYNEQFF. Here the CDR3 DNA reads TGCGCCAGCAGCCAATTGACTAGCGGGGGGTACAATGAGCAGTTCTTC.

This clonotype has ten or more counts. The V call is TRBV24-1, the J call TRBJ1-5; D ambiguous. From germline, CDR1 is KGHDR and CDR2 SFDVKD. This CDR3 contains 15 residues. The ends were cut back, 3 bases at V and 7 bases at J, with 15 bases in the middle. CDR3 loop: CATSDPRGPDQPQHF. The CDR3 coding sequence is TGTGCCACCAGTGATCCGCGGGGTCCGGACCAGCCCCAGCATTTT.

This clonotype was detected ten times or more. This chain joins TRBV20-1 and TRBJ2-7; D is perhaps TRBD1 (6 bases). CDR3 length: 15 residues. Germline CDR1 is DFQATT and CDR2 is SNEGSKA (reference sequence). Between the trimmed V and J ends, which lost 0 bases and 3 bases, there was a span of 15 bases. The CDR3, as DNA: TGCAGTGCTAGAGATGAAAACCGGGACAACTACGAGCAGTACTTC. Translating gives CSARDENRDNYEQYF.

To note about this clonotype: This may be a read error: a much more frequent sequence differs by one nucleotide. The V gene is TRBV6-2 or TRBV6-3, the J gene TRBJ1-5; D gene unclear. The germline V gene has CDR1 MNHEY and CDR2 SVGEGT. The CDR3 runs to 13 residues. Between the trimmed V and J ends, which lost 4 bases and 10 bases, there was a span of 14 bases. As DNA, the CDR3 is TGTGCCAGCAGTTCCCAGGAGACCCACCCCCAGCATTTT. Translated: CASSSQETHPQHF.

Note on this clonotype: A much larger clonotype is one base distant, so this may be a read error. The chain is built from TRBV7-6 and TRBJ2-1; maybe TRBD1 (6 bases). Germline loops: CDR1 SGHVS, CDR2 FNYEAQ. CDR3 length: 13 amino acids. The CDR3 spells CASSFQGYNELFF. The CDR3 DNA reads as TGTGCCAGCAGCTTTCAGGGGTACAATGAGCTGTTCTTC.

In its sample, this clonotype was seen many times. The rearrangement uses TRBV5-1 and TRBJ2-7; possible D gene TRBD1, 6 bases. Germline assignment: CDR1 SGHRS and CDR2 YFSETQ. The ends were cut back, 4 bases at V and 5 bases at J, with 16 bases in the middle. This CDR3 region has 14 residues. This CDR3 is CASSPRTAPDEQYF. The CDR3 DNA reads TGCGCCAGCAGCCCCCGGACAGCCCCCGACGAGCAGTACTTC.

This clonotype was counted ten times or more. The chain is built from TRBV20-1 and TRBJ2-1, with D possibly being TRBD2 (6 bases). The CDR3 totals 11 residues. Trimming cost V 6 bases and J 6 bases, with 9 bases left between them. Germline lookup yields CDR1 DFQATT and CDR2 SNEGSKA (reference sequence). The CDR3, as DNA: TGCAGTGCAAGACTAGTCAATGAGCAGTTCTTC. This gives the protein CSARLVNEQFF.

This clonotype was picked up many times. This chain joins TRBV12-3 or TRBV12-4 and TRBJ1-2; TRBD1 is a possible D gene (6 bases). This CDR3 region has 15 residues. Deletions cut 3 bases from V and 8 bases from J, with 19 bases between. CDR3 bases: TGTGCCAGCAGTTTCTCTTCACAGGGTTTATTGGGCTACACCTTC. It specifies CASSFSSQGLLGYTF.

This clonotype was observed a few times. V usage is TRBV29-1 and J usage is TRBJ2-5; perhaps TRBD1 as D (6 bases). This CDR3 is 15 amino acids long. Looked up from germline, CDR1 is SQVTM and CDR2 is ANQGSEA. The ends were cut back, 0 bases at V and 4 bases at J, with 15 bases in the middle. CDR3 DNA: TGCAGCGTTGAAGAGTGGGCAGGGGCAAGAGAGACCCAGTACTTC. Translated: CSVEEWAGARETQYF.

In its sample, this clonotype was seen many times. In DNA, the CDR3 is TGTGCCAGCAGTTCGGTCGAGAGACGAGGCTACGAGCAGTACTTC. Its protein product is CASSSVERRGYEQYF. The V and J genes are TRBV6-5 and TRBJ2-7; D remains unclear. CDR3 size: 15 residues. CDR1 is MNHEY, CDR2 SVGAGI, per germline. V was shortened by 4 bases and J by 3 bases, with 16 bases between the two germline ends.

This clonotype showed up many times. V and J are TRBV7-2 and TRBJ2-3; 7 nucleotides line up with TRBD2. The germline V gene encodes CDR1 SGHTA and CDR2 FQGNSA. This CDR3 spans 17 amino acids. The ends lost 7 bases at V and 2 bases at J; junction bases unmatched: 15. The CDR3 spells CASTSPMVGGTTDTQYF. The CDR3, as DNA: TGTGCCAGCACCTCTCCCATGGTCGGGGGGACCACAGATACGCAGTATTTT.

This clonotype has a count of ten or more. CDR3 region: CASSLVQGAGEKLFF. Written as DNA, the CDR3 is TGTGCCAGCAGCTTAGTACAGGGGGCGGGTGAAAAACTGTTTTTT. This chain links TRBV7-8 with TRBJ1-4, with 9 bases that match TRBD1. Germline V gene lookup returns CDR1 SGHVS and CDR2 FQNEAQ. Unmatched junction bases numbered 4, after V lost 1 base and J lost 7 bases. The CDR3 sequence is 15 residues long.

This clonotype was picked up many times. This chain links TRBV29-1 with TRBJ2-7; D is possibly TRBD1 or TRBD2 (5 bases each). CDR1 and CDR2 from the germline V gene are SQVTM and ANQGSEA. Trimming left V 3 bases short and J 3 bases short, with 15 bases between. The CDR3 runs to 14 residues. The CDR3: CSVDQGGGYYEQYF. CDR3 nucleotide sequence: TGCAGCGTTGACCAGGGCGGAGGATACTACGAGCAGTACTTC.

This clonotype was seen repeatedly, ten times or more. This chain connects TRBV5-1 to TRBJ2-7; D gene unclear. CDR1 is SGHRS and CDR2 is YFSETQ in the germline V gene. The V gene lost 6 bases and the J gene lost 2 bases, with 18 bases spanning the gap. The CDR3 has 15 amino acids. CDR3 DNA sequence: TGCGCCAGCATACTTTGGCCCGGGCCACCCTACGAGCAGTACTTC. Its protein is CASILWPGPPYEQYF.

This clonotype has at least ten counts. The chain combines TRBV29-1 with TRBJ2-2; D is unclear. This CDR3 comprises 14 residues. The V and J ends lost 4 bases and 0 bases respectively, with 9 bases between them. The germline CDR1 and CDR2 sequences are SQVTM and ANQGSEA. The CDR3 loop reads CSVVKGSNTGELFF. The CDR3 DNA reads TGCAGCGTTGTGAAAGGGTCGAACACCGGGGAGCTGTTTTTT.

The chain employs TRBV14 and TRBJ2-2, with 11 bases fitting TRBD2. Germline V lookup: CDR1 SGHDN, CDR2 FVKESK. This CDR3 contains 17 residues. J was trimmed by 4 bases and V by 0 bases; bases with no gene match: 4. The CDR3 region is CASSQEGLAERTGELFF. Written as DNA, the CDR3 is TGTGCCAGCAGCCAAGAGGGACTAGCGGAACGCACCGGGGAGCTGTTTTTT.

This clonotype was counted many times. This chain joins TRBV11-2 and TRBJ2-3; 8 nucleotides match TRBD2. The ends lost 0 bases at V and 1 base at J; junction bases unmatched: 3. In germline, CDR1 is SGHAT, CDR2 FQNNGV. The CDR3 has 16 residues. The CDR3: CASSLDPGLGTDTQYF. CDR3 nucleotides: TGTGCCAGCAGCTTAGACCCGGGACTAGGCACAGATACGCAGTATTTT.

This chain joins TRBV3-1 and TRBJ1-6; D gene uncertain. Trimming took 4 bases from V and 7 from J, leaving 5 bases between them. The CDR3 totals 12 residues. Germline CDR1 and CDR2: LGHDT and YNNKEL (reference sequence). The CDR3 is CASSPQNSPLHF. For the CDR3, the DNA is TGTGCCAGCAGCCCGCAGAATTCACCCCTCCACTTT.

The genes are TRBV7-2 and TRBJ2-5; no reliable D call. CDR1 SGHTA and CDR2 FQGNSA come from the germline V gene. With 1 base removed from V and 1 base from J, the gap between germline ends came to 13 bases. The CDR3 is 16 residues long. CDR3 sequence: CASSLGWRGRQETQYF. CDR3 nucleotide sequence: TGTGCCAGCAGCTTAGGCTGGAGAGGCCGCCAAGAGACCCAGTACTTC.

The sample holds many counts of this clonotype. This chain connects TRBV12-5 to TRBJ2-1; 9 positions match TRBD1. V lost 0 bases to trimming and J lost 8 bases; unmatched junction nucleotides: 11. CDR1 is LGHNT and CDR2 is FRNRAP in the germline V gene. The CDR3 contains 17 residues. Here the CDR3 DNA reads TGTGCTAGTGGTTTGGTACGGAAACAGGGGGCCCGAGATGAGCAGTTCTTC. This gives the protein CASGLVRKQGARDEQFF.

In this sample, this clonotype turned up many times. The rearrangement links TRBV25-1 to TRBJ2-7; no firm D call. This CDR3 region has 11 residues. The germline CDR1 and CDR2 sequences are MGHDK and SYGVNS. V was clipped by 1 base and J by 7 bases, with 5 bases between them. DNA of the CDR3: TGTGCCAGCAGTGAATTTTCGGAGCAGTACTTC. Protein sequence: CASSEFSEQYF.

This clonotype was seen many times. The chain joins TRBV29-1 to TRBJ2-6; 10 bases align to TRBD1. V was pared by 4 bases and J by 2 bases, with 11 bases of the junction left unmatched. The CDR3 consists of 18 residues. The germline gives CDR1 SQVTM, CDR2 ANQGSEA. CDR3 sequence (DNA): TGCAGCGTTGGACCGGCGGGACAGGGGTTCCCTGGGGCCAACGTCCTGACTTTC. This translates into CSVGPAGQGFPGANVLTF.

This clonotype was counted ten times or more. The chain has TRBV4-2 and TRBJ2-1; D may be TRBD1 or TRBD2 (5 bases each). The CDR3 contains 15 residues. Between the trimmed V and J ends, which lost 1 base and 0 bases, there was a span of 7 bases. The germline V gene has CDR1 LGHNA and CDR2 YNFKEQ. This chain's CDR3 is CASSQGGASYNEQFF. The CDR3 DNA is TGTGCCAGCAGCCAAGGAGGGGCCTCCTACAATGAGCAGTTCTTC.

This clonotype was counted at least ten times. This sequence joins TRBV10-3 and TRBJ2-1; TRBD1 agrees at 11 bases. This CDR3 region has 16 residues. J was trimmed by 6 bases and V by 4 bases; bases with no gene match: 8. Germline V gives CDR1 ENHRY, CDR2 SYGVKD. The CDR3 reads CAISGNGQGAGNEQFF. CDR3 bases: TGTGCCATCAGTGGCAACGGACAGGGGGCTGGCAATGAGCAGTTCTTC.

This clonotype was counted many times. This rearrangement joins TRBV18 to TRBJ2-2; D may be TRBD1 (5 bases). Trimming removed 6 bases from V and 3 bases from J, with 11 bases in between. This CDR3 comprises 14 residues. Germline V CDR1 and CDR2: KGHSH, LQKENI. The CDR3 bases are TGTGCCAGCTCGCTCCTGACAGACACCGGGGAGCTGTTTTTT. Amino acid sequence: CASSLLTDTGELFF.

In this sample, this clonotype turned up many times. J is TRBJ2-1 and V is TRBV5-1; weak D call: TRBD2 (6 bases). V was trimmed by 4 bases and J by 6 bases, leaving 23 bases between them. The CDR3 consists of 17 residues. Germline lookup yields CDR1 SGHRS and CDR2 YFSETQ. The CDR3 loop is CASSPTSGRSSGNEQFF. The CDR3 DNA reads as TGCGCCAGCAGCCCGACCTCGGGGAGGTCCTCCGGCAATGAGCAGTTCTTC.

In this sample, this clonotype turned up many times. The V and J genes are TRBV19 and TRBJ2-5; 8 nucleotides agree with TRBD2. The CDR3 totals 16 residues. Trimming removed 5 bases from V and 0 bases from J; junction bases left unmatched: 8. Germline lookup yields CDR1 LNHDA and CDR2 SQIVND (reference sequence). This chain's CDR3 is CASSYRLASNQETQYF. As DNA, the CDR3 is TGTGCCAGTAGTTACCGACTAGCGAGCAACCAAGAGACCCAGTACTTC.

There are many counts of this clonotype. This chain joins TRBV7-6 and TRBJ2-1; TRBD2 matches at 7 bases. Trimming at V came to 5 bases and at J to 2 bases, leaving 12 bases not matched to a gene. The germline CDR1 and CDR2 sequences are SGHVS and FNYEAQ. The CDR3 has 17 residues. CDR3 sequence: CASSHRGGTDPYNEQFF. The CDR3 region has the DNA TGTGCCAGCAGCCACCGGGGAGGGACGGATCCCTACAATGAGCAGTTCTTC.

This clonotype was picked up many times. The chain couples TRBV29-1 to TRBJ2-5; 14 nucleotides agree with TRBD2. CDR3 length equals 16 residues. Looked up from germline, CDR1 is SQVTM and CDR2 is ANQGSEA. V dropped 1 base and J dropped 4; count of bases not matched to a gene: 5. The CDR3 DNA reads TGCAGCGTTGAAGCGACTAGCGGGAGGGCCGCAGAGACCCAGTACTTC. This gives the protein CSVEATSGRAAETQYF. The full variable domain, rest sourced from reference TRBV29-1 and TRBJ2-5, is SAVISQKPSRDICQRGTSLTIQCQVDSQVTMMFWYRQQPGQSLTLIATANQGSEATYESGFVIDKFPISRPNLTFSTLTVSNMSPEDSSIYLCSVEATSGRAAETQYFGPGTRLLVL.

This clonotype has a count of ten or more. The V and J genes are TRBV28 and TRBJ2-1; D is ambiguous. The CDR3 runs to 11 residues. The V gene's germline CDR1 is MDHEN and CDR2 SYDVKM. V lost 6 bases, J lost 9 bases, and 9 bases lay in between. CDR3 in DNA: TGTGCCAGCAGCCTCTCTGGTGAGCAGTTCTTC. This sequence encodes CASSLSGEQFF.

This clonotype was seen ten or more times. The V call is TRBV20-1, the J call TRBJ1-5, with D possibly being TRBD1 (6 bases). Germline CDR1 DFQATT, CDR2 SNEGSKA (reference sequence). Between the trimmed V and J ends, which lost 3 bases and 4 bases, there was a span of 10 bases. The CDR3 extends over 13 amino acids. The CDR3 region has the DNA TGCAGTGCTAGGGACAGATTAAATCAGCCCCAGCATTTT. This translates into CSARDRLNQPQHF.